The 16 T cell receptor beta chains given below trace back to one sample, sequenced in a study of CD8 T cells in ankylosing spondylitis. General study results and limits: Among TCR beta sequences, a motif of eight highly homologous variants appeared characteristic of ankylosing spondylitis blood.

Their recognized antigens are unknown. MiXCR, applied by TCRdb to the 5' RACE reads, yields one record per CDR3 protein. Of hundreds of thousands of distinct CDR3 sequences listed, roughly 26% are singletons. Sequenced material: blood, either unsorted or a sorted T cell fraction (not recorded which). The receptors were sampled from a male donor with ankylosing spondylitis.

This clonotype was detected ten times or more. DNA of the CDR3: TGTGCCAGCAGCTTAGGGGGGCTGATTGGAAACACCATATATTTT. It codes for CASSLGGLIGNTIYF. The rearrangement links TRBV11-2 to TRBJ1-3; tentatively, D is TRBD1 (6 bases). The V gene lost 1 base and the J gene lost 3 bases, with 10 bases spanning the gap. The CDR3 has 15 amino acids. Germline CDR1 reads SGHAT; CDR2 reads FQNNGV.

This clonotype has just a few counts. This chain uses TRBV5-1 with TRBJ1-4, with D maybe TRBD1 (6 bases). The V end lost 0 bases, the J end lost 3 bases, and 9 bases lay between the germline ends. CDR1 SGHRS and CDR2 YFSETQ come from the germline V gene. CDR3 length equals 15 residues. CDR3 nucleotides: TGCGCCAGCAGCTTGGGGGACATCTCTAATGAAAAACTGTTTTTT. Translation gives CASSLGDISNEKLFF. The complete variable domain, with remaining parts taken from reference TRBV5-1 and TRBJ1-4, reads KAGVTQTPRYLIKTRGQQVTLSCSPISGHRSVSWYQQTPGQGLQFLFEYFSETQRNKGNFPGRFSGRQFSNSRSEMNVSTLELGDSALYLCASSLGDISNEKLFFGSGTQLSVL.

This clonotype was picked up a small number of times. The CDR3 sequence is CASSPNSGNTIYF. The CDR3 DNA sequence: TGTGCCAGCAGCCCCAACTCTGGAAACACCATATATTTT. The genes are TRBV7-2 and TRBJ1-3; D uncertain. V was clipped by 5 bases and J by 0 bases, with 5 bases between them. Germline V gene sequence: CDR1 SGHTA, CDR2 FQGNSA. The CDR3 is 13 residues long.

The chain recombines TRBV29-1 with TRBJ2-1; 7 positions agree with TRBD2. CDR3 length: 14 residues. Looked up from germline, CDR1 is SQVTM and CDR2 is ANQGSEA. As DNA, the CDR3 is TGCAGTGAGGTAAAGAGCCTAGCGGCCAATGAGCAGTTCTTC. Residues: CSEVKSLAANEQFF.

The V and J genes are TRBV5-1 and TRBJ2-1, with TRBD2 identical over 9 bases. The V and J ends lost 2 bases and 7 bases, in that order; junction bases with no gene match: 4. Germline CDR1 is SGHRS and CDR2 is YFSETQ. There are 14 residues in the CDR3. CDR3 in DNA: TGCGCCAGCAGCTTTGCGGGAGGGTGGAATGAGCAGTTCTTC. It codes for CASSFAGGWNEQFF.

The J gene is TRBJ2-5, the V gene TRBV12-3 or TRBV12-4; no firm D call. This CDR3 region has 13 residues. V lost 3 bases and J 3 bases, leaving 8 bases between the germline ends. The CDR3 DNA is TGTGCCAGCAGTTTCCTCGCGGAAGAGACCCAGTACTTC. This codes for CASSFLAEETQYF.

The chain is built from TRBV20-1 and TRBJ2-7; 10 bases align to TRBD2. Unmatched junction bases numbered 5, after V lost 6 bases and J lost 3 bases. CDR3 length equals 13 residues. Germline CDR1 and CDR2: DFQATT and SNEGSKA (reference sequence). The CDR3 coding sequence is TGCAGTGCAGGACTAGCGGACCTCTACGAGCAGTACTTC. Its protein is CSAGLADLYEQYF.

The rearrangement uses TRBV12-5 and TRBJ1-5; D is unresolved. V lost 5 bases, J lost 1 base, and 18 bases lay in between. The CDR3 contains 17 residues. CDR1 is LGHNT and CDR2 is FRNRAP in the germline V gene. This CDR3 reads CASGPSVGMWSNQPQHF. CDR3 nucleotide sequence: TGTGCTAGTGGTCCCAGCGTGGGGATGTGGAGCAATCAGCCCCAGCATTTT.

V usage is TRBV2 and J usage is TRBJ2-5, with D uncertain. Germline V lookup: CDR1 SNHLY, CDR2 FYNNEI. This CDR3 contains 11 residues. V dropped 7 bases and J dropped 1 base, with 4 bases sitting between them. As DNA, the CDR3 is TGTGCCAGCACTACCCAAGAGACCCAGTACTTC. As protein: CASTTQETQYF. The whole variable domain, remainder taken from reference TRBV2 and TRBJ2-5, is EPEVTQTPSHQVTQMGQEVILRCVPISNHLYFYWYRQILGQKVEFLVSFYNNEISEKSEIFDDQFSVERPDGSNFTLKIRSTKLEDSAMYFCASTTQETQYFGPGTRLLVL.

The CDR3 DNA reads as TGTGCCAGCAGCTTAGTTTTTAGGGCCAGGGAGTCCGCCGGGGAGCTGTTTTTT. It encodes CASSLVFRARESAGELFF. The rearrangement links TRBV11-2 to TRBJ2-2, with D possibly being TRBD1 or TRBD2 (5 bases each). This CDR3 comprises 18 residues. Trimming cost V 1 base and J 6 bases, with 21 bases left between them. The germline gives CDR1 SGHAT, CDR2 FQNNGV.

This clonotype appeared many times. The chain combines TRBV20-1 with TRBJ1-1; 8 bases agree with TRBD1. The germline gives CDR1 DFQATT, CDR2 SNEGSKA (reference sequence). Germline trimming cut 6 bases from V and 6 bases from J; bases unmatched to any gene: 9. The CDR3 loop spans 13 amino acids. The CDR3 protein is CSAAQGATAEAFF. CDR3 in DNA: TGCAGTGCCGCGCAGGGGGCGACGGCTGAAGCTTTCTTT.

There are a few counts of this clonotype. The CDR3 region is CSVGVDQPQHF. In nucleotides, the CDR3 is TGCAGCGTTGGCGTGGATCAGCCCCAGCATTTT. The chain recombines TRBV29-1 with TRBJ1-5; D unresolved. V lost 4 bases, J lost 5 bases, and 6 bases lay in between. The CDR3 has 11 amino acids. The germline V gene has CDR1 SQVTM and CDR2 ANQGSEA.

There are a few counts of this clonotype. V usage is TRBV12-3 or TRBV12-4 and J usage is TRBJ1-2, with D unclear. This CDR3 is built from 13 residues. V was pared by 6 bases and J by 3 bases, with 11 bases between. Here the CDR3 reads CASRRGSDYGYTF. The DNA for the CDR3 is TGTGCCAGCAGAAGAGGATCGGACTATGGCTACACCTTC.

On this clonotype itself: One junction end does not reproduce the germline sequence, and a read error may be involved. The chain joins TRBV2 to TRBJ1-1, with 8 positions matching TRBD1. The V gene's germline CDR1 is SNHLY and CDR2 FYNNEI. This CDR3 has 12 residues. The CDR3 spells CASSDQGQGFIF. DNA for the CDR3: TGTGCCAGCAGTGACCAAGGACAGGGTTTTATCTTT.

The rearrangement joins TRBV4-1 to TRBJ1-1, with 7 bases aligning to TRBD1. Germline CDR1 MGHRA, CDR2 YSYEKL. The length of the CDR3 is 15 residues. V lost 0 bases, J lost 6 bases, and 7 bases stayed unmatched. The CDR3 nucleotides read TGCGCCAGCAGCCAAGAGGGGAGGGGGCTGTCTGAAGCTTTCTTT. Encoded protein: CASSQEGRGLSEAFF.

V gene TRBV30 combines with J gene TRBJ1-1; 7 bases align to TRBD1. The CDR3 has 15 residues. Germline lookup yields CDR1 GTSNPN and CDR2 SVGIG (reference sequence). J was trimmed by 0 bases and V by 2 bases; bases with no gene match: 6. Written as DNA, the CDR3 is TGTGCCTGGAGTTACAGGGGCTCCATGAACACTGAAGCTTTCTTT. Amino acids: CAWSYRGSMNTEAFF. Filled out from reference TRBV30 and TRBJ1-1, the complete variable domain reads SQTIHQWPATLVQPVGSPLSLECTVEGTSNPNLYWYRQAAGRGLQLLFYSVGIGQISSEVPQNLSASRPQDRQFILSSKKLLLSDSGFYLCAWSYRGSMNTEAFFGQGTRLTVV.